These T cell receptor beta chains were read from a single sample in a study of blood T cell repertoires in COVID-19. Generated by immunoSEQ multiplex PCR, the TCRdb table keeps only in-frame clones and is missing some. This sample yields approximately 120,000 clones, of which 85% to 90% are seen a single time; 1% to 1.4% belongs to the top ten. The source material was peripheral blood. The receptors shown here come from a human donor in a cohort sampled during active COVID-19. Each CDR3 is given with its conserved first and last residue. The D gene is left open where the match is weak. Clone size appears in some rows only: once, few, many, or a class for an expanded clone.

j_call clone_size v_call d_call cdr3_aa cdr3_nt
TRBJ1-2 NA TRBV14 TRBD1 CASSHPGTGPDGYTF TGTGCCAGCAGCCACCCCGGGACAGGGCCGGATGGCTACACCTTC
TRBJ1-1 NA TRBV9 NA CASSVGGGAENTEAFF TGTGCCAGCAGCGTAGGTGGGGGGGCGGAGAACACTGAAGCTTTCTTT
TRBJ1-1 NA TRBV5-1 NA CASSFVAETGKAFF TGCGCCAGCAGCTTTGTGGCTGAGACAGGCAAAGCTTTCTTT
TRBJ2-5 NA TRBV7-3 TRBD2 CASSSTSGQQETQYF TGTGCCAGCAGCTCCACTAGCGGGCAACAAGAGACCCAGTACTTC
TRBJ1-3 few TRBV9 TRBD1 CASSVGTGNSGNTIYF TGTGCCAGCAGCGTAGGGACAGGGAACTCTGGAAACACCATATATTTT
TRBJ2-2 few TRBV19 NA CASSIDLGHRPRQGGELFF TGTGCCAGTAGTATAGATCTCGGTCACCGTCCGAGACAAGGCGGGGAGCTGTTTTTT
TRBJ1-5 few TRBV18 TRBD1 CASSATGVQPQHF TGTGCCAGCTCAGCAACAGGGGTCCAGCCCCAGCATTTT
TRBJ2-1 NA TRBV11-3 NA CASSLGKSNLRGNEQFF TGTGCCAGCAGCTTAGGGAAAAGTAATTTACGGGGCAATGAGCAGTTCTTC
TRBJ2-5 NA TRBV3-1/TRBV3-2 NA CASSQDLLSLQETQYF TGTGCCAGCAGCCAAGATCTTCTCTCACTCCAAGAGACCCAGTACTTC
TRBJ2-7 NA TRBV27 NA CASSLSVTTRQYF TGTGCCAGCAGTTTATCCGTTACTACGAGGCAGTACTTC
TRBJ2-3 once TRBV5-6 TRBD1 CASSFLGQGGADTQYF TGTGCCAGCAGCTTCCTTGGACAGGGGGGCGCAGATACGCAGTATTTT
TRBJ2-3 NA TRBV11-2 TRBD1 CASSDGQGSTDTQYF TGTGCCAGCAGCGACGGACAGGGGAGCACAGATACGCAGTATTTT
TRBJ2-2 NA TRBV18 NA CASAAGTNTGELFF TGTGCCAGCGCCGCGGGGACGAACACCGGGGAGCTGTTTTTT
TRBJ2-7 NA TRBV5-6 TRBD2 CASSSGLAGEFEQYF TGTGCCAGCAGCTCGGGACTAGCGGGAGAGTTTGAGCAGTACTTC
TRBJ2-3 NA TRBV5-5 TRBD1 CASSWTGTTDTQYF TGTGCCAGCAGCTGGACAGGGACTACAGATACGCAGTATTTT
TRBJ2-1 NA TRBV12-3/TRBV12-4 NA CASAQGNYNEQFF TGTGCCTCCGCGCAGGGCAACTACAATGAGCAGTTCTTC
TRBJ1-5 NA TRBV19 TRBD1 CASSPRDRGRNQPQHF TGTGCCAGTAGTCCTCGGGACAGGGGGCGCAATCAGCCCCAGCATTTT
TRBJ2-5 NA TRBV5-1 NA CASSFTVTRRETQYF TGCGCCAGCAGCTTTACCGTTACTAGACGGGAGACCCAGTACTTC
TRBJ2-2 once TRBV9 NA CASSPTSWGVRLGTGELFF TGTGCCAGCAGCCCAACATCCTGGGGGGTGAGGCTTGGAACCGGGGAGCTGTTTTTT
TRBJ2-2 NA TRBV11-3 NA CASSFSAQGTTGELFF TGTGCCAGCAGCTTCAGTGCCCAGGGTACAACCGGGGAGCTGTTTTTT
TRBJ2-7 few TRBV19 NA CASSTLDRRGEQYF TGTGCCAGTAGTACCCTTGACCGGAGGGGTGAGCAGTACTTC
TRBJ2-7 NA TRBV2 TRBD2 CASIGAGLAVGEQYF TGTGCCAGCATCGGTGCAGGACTAGCGGTCGGAGAGCAGTACTTC
TRBJ2-6 NA TRBV2 TRBD1 CANGQGISGANVLTF TGTGCCAATGGACAGGGGATCTCTGGGGCCAACGTCCTGACTTTC
TRBJ2-1 NA TRBV9 TRBD2 CASSAAPTEILAGNEQFF TGTGCCAGCAGCGCAGCCCCTACAGAAATACTAGCGGGGAATGAGCAGTTCTTC
TRBJ2-3 NA TRBV7-6 NA CASSARQVGTADTQYF TGTGCCAGCAGCGCGAGACAGGTGGGGACCGCAGATACGCAGTATTTT
TRBJ1-1 NA TRBV20-1 NA CSASEAFF TGCAGTGCCTCGGAAGCTTTCTTT
TRBJ1-2 NA TRBV7-9 TRBD1 CASRGDRGYGYTF TGTGCCAGCAGGGGGGACAGGGGCTATGGCTACACCTTC
TRBJ2-3 NA TRBV2 NA CASSAGGARTTDTQYF TGTGCCAGCAGTGCAGGAGGGGCGCGTACCACAGATACGCAGTATTTT
TRBJ2-7 NA TRBV11-3 NA CASSLDPSEQYF TGTGCCAGCAGCTTAGACCCCTCCGAGCAGTACTTC
TRBJ1-4 NA TRBV5-1 NA CASSVVGGKKLFF TGCGCCAGCAGCGTGGTCGGAGGGAAAAAACTGTTTTTT
TRBJ1-2 NA TRBV20-1 NA CSASLVQDANYGYTF TGCAGTGCTAGTCTCGTGCAGGATGCTAACTATGGCTACACCTTC
TRBJ2-2 NA TRBV5-1 NA CASSLQGPHTGELFF TGCGCCAGCAGCTTGCAGGGGCCACACACCGGGGAGCTGTTTTTT
TRBJ2-7 once TRBV11-2 NA CASSLGPRTRGHRRYEQYF TGTGCCAGCAGCTTAGGGCCCAGAACTCGGGGACACAGGCGTTACGAGCAGTACTTC
TRBJ2-7 NA TRBV13 TRBD1 CASSLVLGQVVYEQYF TGTGCCAGCAGCTTAGTCCTTGGACAGGTGGTTTACGAGCAGTACTTC
TRBJ1-2 NA TRBV5-5 NA CASSLWAGVGGNYGYTF TGTGCCAGCAGCTTGTGGGCAGGGGTTGGGGGTAACTATGGCTACACCTTC
TRBJ2-3 NA TRBV7-2 TRBD2 CASSLEGRGNTQYF TGTGCCAGCAGCTTAGAGGGGAGGGGAAATACGCAGTATTTT
TRBJ2-3 NA TRBV2 NA CASSHARKGPDTQYF TGTGCCAGCAGTCACGCCCGGAAGGGGCCAGATACGCAGTATTTT
TRBJ2-7 NA TRBV7-9 TRBD2 CASSLLSSGSYEQYF TGTGCCAGCAGCCTACTCTCTAGCGGGAGCTACGAGCAGTACTTC
TRBJ2-7 NA TRBV10-3 NA CAISESTRGKSNEQYF TGTGCCATCAGTGAGTCTACTCGCGGGAAGAGCAACGAGCAGTACTTC
TRBJ2-7 once TRBV3-1/TRBV3-2 NA CASSQGRVSYEQYF TGTGCCAGCAGCCAAGGACGGGTGTCCTACGAGCAGTACTTC
TRBJ2-3 NA TRBV7-6 TRBD2 CASSLAAGTSGGRTDTQYF TGTGCCAGCAGCTTAGCAGCGGGGACTAGCGGGGGTCGGACAGATACGCAGTATTTT
TRBJ2-7 NA TRBV11-2 NA CASSPRRSRASWESYEQYF TGTGCCAGCAGCCCCAGGCGGTCCAGGGCGAGTTGGGAAAGCTACGAGCAGTACTTC
TRBJ2-2 few TRBV6-5 TRBD2 CASSYPGLAGGELFF TGTGCCAGCAGTTACCCGGGACTAGCTGGCGGGGAGCTGTTTTTT
TRBJ2-7 NA TRBV11-2 TRBD1 CASSLVTGGYGGQYF TGTGCCAGCAGCTTAGTGACAGGGGGTTACGGAGGGCAGTACTTC
TRBJ1-4 once TRBV9 TRBD1 CASSVTGGKGEKLFF TGTGCCAGCAGCGTAACAGGGGGTAAAGGTGAAAAACTGTTTTTT